This T cell receptor beta chain was sequenced for a study of CD8 T cells in Susac syndrome. Study conclusions and caveats: It was acknowledged in the study that the number of individuals who were included in its TCR sequencing and HLA analysis was relatively small.

RNA, at about 0.45 to 1 ug, was reverse transcribed with random hexamers. Amplification of the TCR beta CDR3 was carried out by immunoSEQ multiplex PCR, which spanned a total of 54 Vbeta and 13 Jbeta segments. TCRdb re-called the immunoSEQ multiplex PCR reads with MiXCR, one entry per CDR3 protein. The table includes some 22,000 distinct CDR3 sequences, 85% to 95% detected once. CDR1 and CDR2 (germline): DFQATT, SNEGSKA (reference sequence). With V trimmed by 6 bases and J by 3 bases, 12 bases remained unmatched. CDR3 length equals 15 residues. This clonotype was detected only a few times. What it binds is unknown. The authors carried out high-throughput sequencing of TCR beta. They applied it to CD8+ and CD4+ T cells obtained from blood. FACS was used to enrich TEMRA cells, whereas the CD8+ and CD4+ T cells were obtained by negative isolation.

Input material: CD8+ T cells from PBMCs. The chain uses TRBV20-1 and TRBJ2-7; 9 nucleotides line up with TRBD2. This TCR came from a human donor in good health. Here the CDR3 DNA reads TGCAGTGCCTCCACGTCGGGACTAGCAGACTACGAGCAGTACTTC. Its protein is CSASTSGLADYEQYF.